This record looks at one T cell receptor beta chain sequence and its context. The antigen remains undetermined. This sample includes further DNA sequences coding for the same CDR3. Splitting the CD4+ cells yielded a CD45RA+ naive subset and a CD45RA-negative memory subset. Per the germline V gene, CDR1 is SGHRS and CDR2 is YFSETQ. V was shortened by 0 bases and J by 5 bases, with 6 bases between the two germline ends. The CDR3 is 12 amino acids. Study processing details: From ImmunoSEQ came sequences covering only the junction and carrying no quality scores, so filtering differed. Generated by immunoSEQ multiplex PCR, the TCRdb table keeps only in-frame clones and is missing some. The V and J calls and the clone size are those of that table, but D and trimming were determined from the DNA. The sample gives millions of clones, roughly 93% of which show up once; approximately 0.4% is in the top ten. This record belongs to a study of shared clonotypes between healthy human individuals. Across the whole study: CD4 naive and memory got three plates each, CD8 naive two, CD8 memory one. Whole-study findings and limits: In general, naive subsets displayed greater estimated richness than memory subsets did.

The genes are TRBV5-1 and TRBJ2-7, with D perhaps matching TRBD1 (5 bases). The TCR sequence derives from a man between 18 and 29 years old in good health. Some clones in this sample may be carry-over from other donors' samples. Material: naive CD4+ T cells from PBMCs. The subset: CD45RA+ positively selected. In DNA form, the CDR3 reads TGCGCCAGCAGCTTGGTAGGGGACGAGCAGTACTTC. Encoded protein: CASSLVGDEQYF.